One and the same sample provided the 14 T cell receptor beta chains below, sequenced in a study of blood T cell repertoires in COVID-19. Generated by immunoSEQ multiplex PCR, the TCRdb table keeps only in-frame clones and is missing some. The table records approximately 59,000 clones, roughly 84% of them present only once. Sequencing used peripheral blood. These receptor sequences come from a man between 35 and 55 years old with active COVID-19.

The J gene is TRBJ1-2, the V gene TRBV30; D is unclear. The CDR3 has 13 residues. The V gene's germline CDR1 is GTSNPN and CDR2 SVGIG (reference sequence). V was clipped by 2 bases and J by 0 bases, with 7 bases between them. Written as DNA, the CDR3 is TGTGCCTGGAGTACCCCAGCTAACTATGGCTACACCTTC. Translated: CAWSTPANYGYTF.

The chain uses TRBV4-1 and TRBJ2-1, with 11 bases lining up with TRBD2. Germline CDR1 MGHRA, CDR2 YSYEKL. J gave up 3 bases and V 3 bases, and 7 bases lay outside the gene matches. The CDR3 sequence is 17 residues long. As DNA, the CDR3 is TGCGCCAGCAGCCAGGGGACGGGACTAGCGGACTACAATGAGCAGTTCTTC. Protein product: CASSQGTGLADYNEQFF.

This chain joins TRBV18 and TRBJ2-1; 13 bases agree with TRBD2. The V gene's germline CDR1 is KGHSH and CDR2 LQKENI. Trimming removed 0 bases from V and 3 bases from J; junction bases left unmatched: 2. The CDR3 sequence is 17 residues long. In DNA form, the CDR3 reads TGTGCCAGCTCACCACCGGGACTAGCGGGAAACTACAATGAGCAGTTCTTC. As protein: CASSPPGLAGNYNEQFF. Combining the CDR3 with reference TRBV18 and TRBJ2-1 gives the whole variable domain NAGVMQNPRHLVRRRGQEARLRCSPMKGHSHVYWYRQLPEEGLKFMVYLQKENIIDESGMPKERFSAEFPKEGPSILRIQQVVRGDSAAYFCASSPPGLAGNYNEQFFGPGTRLTVL.

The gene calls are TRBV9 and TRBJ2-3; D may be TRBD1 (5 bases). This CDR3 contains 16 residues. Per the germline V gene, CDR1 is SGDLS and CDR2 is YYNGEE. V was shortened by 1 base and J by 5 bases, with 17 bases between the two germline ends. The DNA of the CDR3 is TGTGCCAGCAGCGTAACGGTAACAGGTGGTGGAGATACGCAGTATTTT. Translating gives CASSVTVTGGGDTQYF.

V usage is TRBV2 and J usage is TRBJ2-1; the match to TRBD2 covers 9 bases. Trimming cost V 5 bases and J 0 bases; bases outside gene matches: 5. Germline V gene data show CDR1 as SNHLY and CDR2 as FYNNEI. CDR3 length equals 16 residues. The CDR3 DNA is TGTGCCAGCAGTCCTCGACTAGCGGTCTCCTACAATGAGCAGTTCTTC. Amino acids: CASSPRLAVSYNEQFF.

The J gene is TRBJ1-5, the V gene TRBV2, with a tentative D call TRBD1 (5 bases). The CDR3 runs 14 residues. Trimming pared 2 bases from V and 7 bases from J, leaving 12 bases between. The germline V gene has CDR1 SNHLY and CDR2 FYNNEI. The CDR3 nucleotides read TGTGCCAGCAGTGAATGGAGGGGCTCGCAGCCCCAGCATTTT. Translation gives CASSEWRGSQPQHF.

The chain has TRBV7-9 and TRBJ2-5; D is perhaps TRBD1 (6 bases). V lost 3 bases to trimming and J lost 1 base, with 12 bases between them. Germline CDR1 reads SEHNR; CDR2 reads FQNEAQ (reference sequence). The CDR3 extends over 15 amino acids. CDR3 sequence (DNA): TGTGCCAGCAGCTTCCCCCCGGACAGCCAAGAGACCCAGTACTTC. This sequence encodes CASSFPPDSQETQYF.

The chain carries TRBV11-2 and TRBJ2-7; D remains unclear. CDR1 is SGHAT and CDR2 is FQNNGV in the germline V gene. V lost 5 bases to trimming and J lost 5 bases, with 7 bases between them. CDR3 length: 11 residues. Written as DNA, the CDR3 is TGTGCCAGCAGCATCACTCACGAGCAGTACTTC. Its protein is CASSITHEQYF.

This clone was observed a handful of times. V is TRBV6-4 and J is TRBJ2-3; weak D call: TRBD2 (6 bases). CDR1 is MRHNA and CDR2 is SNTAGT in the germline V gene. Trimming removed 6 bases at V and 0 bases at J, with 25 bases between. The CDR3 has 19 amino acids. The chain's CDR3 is CASSHSEIAEALSTDTQYF. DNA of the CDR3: TGTGCCAGCAGCCACTCGGAGATAGCGGAGGCCCTTAGCACAGATACGCAGTATTTT.

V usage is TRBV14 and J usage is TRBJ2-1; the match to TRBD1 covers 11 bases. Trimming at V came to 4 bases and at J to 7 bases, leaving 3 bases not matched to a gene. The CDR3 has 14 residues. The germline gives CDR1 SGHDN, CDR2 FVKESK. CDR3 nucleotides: TGTGCCAGCAGCCCGGGACAGGGGGGAAATGAGCAGTTCTTC. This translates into CASSPGQGGNEQFF.

CDR3 sequence (DNA): TGTGCCAGCAGTTACTCGACGACAGGGGCTTACGAGCAGTACTTC. Encoded protein: CASSYSTTGAYEQYF. This sequence joins TRBV6-5 and TRBJ2-7, with 8 bases matching TRBD1. This CDR3 comprises 15 residues. V lost 0 bases, J lost 4 bases, and 5 bases stayed unmatched. The germline V gene encodes CDR1 MNHEY and CDR2 SVGAGI.

CDR3 amino acids: CASSSQGQSNQPQHF. The CDR3 DNA is TGCGCCAGCAGCAGCCAGGGGCAAAGCAATCAGCCCCAGCATTTT. This chain uses TRBV4-1 with TRBJ1-5; D is perhaps TRBD1 (6 bases). Trimming removed 5 bases at V and 1 base at J, with 12 bases between. Germline lookup yields CDR1 MGHRA and CDR2 YSYEKL. This CDR3 is built from 15 residues.

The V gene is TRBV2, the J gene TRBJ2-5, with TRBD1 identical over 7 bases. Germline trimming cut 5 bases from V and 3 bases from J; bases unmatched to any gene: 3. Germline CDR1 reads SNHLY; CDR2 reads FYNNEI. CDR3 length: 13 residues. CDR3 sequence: CASSYDREETQYF. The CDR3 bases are TGTGCCAGCAGTTACGACAGGGAAGAGACCCAGTACTTC.

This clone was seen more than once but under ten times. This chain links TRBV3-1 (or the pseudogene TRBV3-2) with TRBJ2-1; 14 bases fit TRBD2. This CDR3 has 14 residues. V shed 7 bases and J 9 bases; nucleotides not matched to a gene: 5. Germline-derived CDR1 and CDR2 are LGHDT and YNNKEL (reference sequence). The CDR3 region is CASTLTSGRGEQFF. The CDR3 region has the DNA TGTGCCAGCACCTTGACTAGCGGGAGGGGTGAGCAGTTCTTC.